This TCR beta chain was retrieved from a study of T cells expressing NK-cell markers. Across the study: Source material for TCR beta repertoires consisted of sorted CD3+CD56+NKG2C+, CD3+CD56+NKG2C- and CD3+CD56-NKG2C+ T cells.

As to this clonotype: Its antigen is currently unknown.

TCRdb reprocessed the 5' RACE reads and reports one entry per CDR3 protein, with no DNA. There are approximately 150,000 distinct CDR3 sequences in the sample, with around 12% held by the top ten. CDR3 length equals 15 residues. Germline V gene sequence: CDR1 MDHEN, CDR2 SYDVKM. General study findings and limits: Four of the donors also had these clonotypes leading their CD3+CD56-NKG2C+ fraction.

The sequencing sample was made of blood T cells: a sorted CD56 or NKG2C T cell subset, CD4+ or CD8+ T cells, or bulk PBMC T cells (not recorded which). The V call is TRBV28, the J call TRBJ1-4. The origin of this receptor is a man younger than 30 in good health. The CDR3 reads CASRSKYRNNEKLFF.